A single sample gave rise to the 25 T cell receptor beta chains below, sequenced in a study of T-cell memory formation after mild COVID-19. MiXCR, run by TCRdb on the 5' RACE reads, gives a single entry per CDR3 protein. The profile shows 250,000 to 300,000 distinct CDR3 sequences, around 15% of them singletons. Sequencing was done on a sample of PBMCs or a T cell subset sorted from them (not recorded which). The origin of the receptors is a man between 18 and 29 years old who had mild COVID-19 (a few samples of this study predate the infection). Cell type and time point are not known.

A few counts support this clonotype. The chain links TRBV9 to TRBJ2-1; 10 bases line up with TRBD1. The CDR3 sequence is 15 residues long. J gave up 3 bases and V 4 bases, and 4 bases lay outside the gene matches. Per germline, CDR1 SGDLS and CDR2 YYNGEE. CDR3 protein: CASSPDRGHYNEQFF. CDR3 DNA: TGTGCCAGCAGCCCAGACAGGGGGCACTACAATGAGCAGTTCTTC.

The chain employs TRBV9 and TRBJ2-5, with D possibly matching TRBD2 (6 bases). Germline loops: CDR1 SGDLS, CDR2 YYNGEE. The CDR3 has 16 amino acids. With 0 bases removed from V and 4 bases from J, the gap between germline ends came to 16 bases. CDR3 in amino acids: CASSVAGLARGETQYF. CDR3 in DNA: TGTGCCAGCAGCGTAGCAGGGCTAGCGAGAGGAGAGACCCAGTACTTC. Filled out from reference TRBV9 and TRBJ2-5, the complete variable domain reads DSGVTQTPKHLITATGQRVTLRCSPRSGDLSVYWYQQSLDQGLQFLIQYYNGEERAKGNILERFSAQQFPDLHSELNLSSLELGDSALYFCASSVAGLARGETQYFGPGTRLLVL.

This clonotype has just a few counts. J is TRBJ2-7 and V is TRBV5-1; the D call may be TRBD1 or TRBD2 (5 bases each). Trimming pared 4 bases from V and 6 bases from J, leaving 14 bases between. Germline-derived CDR1 and CDR2 are SGHRS and YFSETQ. The CDR3 loop spans 13 amino acids. The CDR3 reads CASSAGDRGEQYF. The CDR3 bases are TGCGCCAGCAGCGCCGGGGACCGGGGCGAGCAGTACTTC.

The rearrangement joins TRBV6-5 to TRBJ2-5; 12 positions agree with TRBD2. The germline V gene encodes CDR1 MNHEY and CDR2 SVGAGI. The CDR3 runs 15 residues. V lost 5 bases, J lost 2 bases, and 3 bases stayed unmatched. CDR3 region: CASSRLAGEQETQYF. CDR3 bases: TGTGCCAGCAGTCGACTAGCGGGGGAACAAGAGACCCAGTACTTC.

The chain has TRBV6-2 or TRBV6-3 and TRBJ1-5, with D perhaps TRBD1 (5 bases). The germline V and J ends were trimmed by 6 bases and 7 bases, with 19 bases remaining between them. CDR3 size: 15 residues. Germline loops: CDR1 MNHEY, CDR2 SVGEGT. Here the CDR3 reads CASSSGTGTWQPQHF. The CDR3 coding sequence is TGTGCCAGCAGCTCCGGGACCGGGACTTGGCAGCCCCAGCATTTT.

The chain recombines TRBV7-2 with TRBJ2-5; the D is unclear. Trimming cost V 4 bases and J 3 bases, with 9 bases left between them. Germline V lookup: CDR1 SGHTA, CDR2 FQGNSA. The CDR3 contains 13 residues. CDR3 region: CASSYRREETQYF. CDR3 nucleotides: TGTGCCAGCAGCTATCGGAGAGAAGAGACCCAGTACTTC.

This clonotype has more than one count but fewer than ten. The chain employs TRBV19 and TRBJ1-6, with D tentatively TRBD1 (5 bases). Trimming removed 4 bases at V and 7 bases at J, with 5 bases between. Germline V gives CDR1 LNHDA, CDR2 SQIVND (reference sequence). CDR3 length equals 12 residues. The CDR3 sequence is CASSRGNSPLHF. The CDR3 nucleotides read TGTGCCAGTAGTAGGGGGAATTCACCCCTCCACTTT.

This clonotype was observed many times. The gene calls are TRBV19 and TRBJ1-5; no clear D gene. Trimming took 2 bases from V and 6 from J, leaving 14 bases between them. Per germline, CDR1 LNHDA and CDR2 SQIVND (reference sequence). The CDR3 extends over 15 amino acids. The CDR3 here is CASSITPSPTQPQHF. The CDR3 bases are TGTGCCAGTAGTATAACCCCGAGCCCTACTCAGCCCCAGCATTTT. The whole variable domain, filled in from reference TRBV19 and TRBJ1-5, reads DGGITQSPKYLFRKEGQNVTLSCEQNLNHDAMYWYRQDPGQGLRLIYYSQIVNDFQKGDIAEGYSVSREKKESFPLTVTSAQKNPTAFYLCASSITPSPTQPQHFGDGTRLSIL.

The genes are TRBV6-5 and TRBJ1-1; the D gene is possibly TRBD1 (5 bases). V was pared by 2 bases and J by 5 bases, with 9 bases between. CDR3 size: 13 residues. The germline V gene has CDR1 MNHEY and CDR2 SVGAGI. The CDR3 spells CASSYDGGTEAFF. CDR3 nucleotide sequence: TGTGCCAGCAGTTACGATGGGGGGACTGAAGCTTTCTTT.

The V gene is TRBV15, the J gene TRBJ2-1, with D hard to call. This CDR3 contains 13 residues. V lost 6 bases and J lost 15, with 21 bases in between. The germline gives CDR1 LNHNV, CDR2 YYDKDF (reference sequence). The CDR3 reads CATSLGLLGPAFF. The DNA of the CDR3 is TGTGCCACCAGTTTGGGGTTATTGGGCCCCGCGTTCTTC.

The chain has TRBV5-1 and TRBJ2-7, with TRBD1 matching 7 bases. This CDR3 contains 14 residues. CDR1 is SGHRS and CDR2 is YFSETQ in the germline V gene. The V and J ends lost 0 bases and 3 bases, in that order; junction bases with no gene match: 3. CDR3 amino acids: CASSLAGTDYEQYF. DNA for the CDR3: TGCGCCAGCAGCTTGGCCGGGACAGACTACGAGCAGTACTTC.

V is TRBV5-1 and J is TRBJ2-7, with 8 bases that match TRBD1. The V and J ends lost 7 bases and 6 bases, in that order; junction bases with no gene match: 9. The CDR3 has 13 residues. Per the germline V gene, CDR1 is SGHRS and CDR2 is YFSETQ. The CDR3 DNA is TGCGCCAGCGGTCCGGGACAGGTGGCCGAGCAGTACTTC. It encodes CASGPGQVAEQYF.

This clonotype was seen a few times. The chain joins TRBV5-1 to TRBJ2-5; 10 bases align to TRBD2. Germline CDR1 reads SGHRS; CDR2 reads YFSETQ. The J segment lost 1 base and the V segment lost 3 bases, leaving 3 bases of the junction unmatched. This CDR3 is 15 amino acids long. In nucleotides, the CDR3 is TGCGCCAGCAGCTCGGGACTAGCGACCCAAGAGACCCAGTACTTC. This codes for CASSSGLATQETQYF. Full variable domain (remainder filled in from reference TRBV5-1 and TRBJ2-5): KAGVTQTPRYLIKTRGQQVTLSCSPISGHRSVSWYQQTPGQGLQFLFEYFSETQRNKGNFPGRFSGRQFSNSRSEMNVSTLELGDSALYLCASSSGLATQETQYFGPGTRLLVL.

The table lists this clonotype with many counts. The V gene is TRBV12-3 or TRBV12-4, the J gene TRBJ2-3; possible D gene TRBD1, 7 bases. V lost 4 bases and J lost 9, with 11 bases in between. CDR3 length equals 12 residues. CDR3 region: CASSSQGGTQYF. The CDR3 DNA sequence: TGTGCCAGCAGTTCCCAGGGGGGAACGCAGTATTTT.

This clonotype has at least ten counts. At one of its ends the junction is not consistent with the germline gene, which may arise from a read error. The V and J genes are TRBV7-2 and TRBJ2-5; TRBD1 matches 7 bases. The CDR3 spans 11 residues. Germline V CDR1 and CDR2: SGHTA, FQGNSA. This CDR3 is CASSWKDRPIF. The DNA of the CDR3 is TGTGCCAGCAGCTGGAAGGACAGGCCCATCTTC.

V gene TRBV11-2 combines with J gene TRBJ2-1, with D uncertain. This CDR3 is built from 14 residues. Trimming took off 3 bases at V and 6 bases at J, with 12 bases between the two ends. Per germline, CDR1 SGHAT and CDR2 FQNNGV. The CDR3 loop is CASSLGFVLNEQFF. The CDR3, as DNA: TGTGCCAGCAGCTTGGGGTTTGTACTCAATGAGCAGTTCTTC.

This clonotype was detected a few times. The genes are TRBV12-3 or TRBV12-4 and TRBJ1-6, with D possibly matching TRBD1 (5 bases). The length of the CDR3 is 17 residues. V was clipped by 3 bases and J by 1 base, with 13 bases between them. CDR3 in amino acids: CASSLRFDRSYNSPLHF. The CDR3 coding sequence is TGTGCCAGCAGTTTGCGATTCGACAGATCCTATAATTCACCCCTCCACTTT.

This clonotype was recorded a few times. The gene calls are TRBV7-9 and TRBJ1-1; 7 nucleotides match TRBD1. This CDR3 has 15 residues. V trimming: 5 bases; J trimming: 6 bases; junction bases outside the gene matches: 12. Germline V gene lookup returns CDR1 SEHNR and CDR2 FQNEAQ (reference sequence). The CDR3 region has the DNA TGTGCCAGCAGCCGCAGACAGGGCGGAGAGGCTGAAGCTTTCTTT. Residues: CASSRRQGGEAEAFF. Variable domain in full (rest from reference TRBV7-9 and TRBJ1-1): DTGVSQNPRHKITKRGQNVTFRCDPISEHNRLYWYRQTLGQGPEFLTYFQNEAQLEKSRLLSDRFSAERPKGSFSTLEIQRTEQGDSAMYLCASSRRQGGEAEAFFGQGTRLTVV.

The genes are TRBV6-2 or TRBV6-3 and TRBJ2-1; 12 nucleotides agree with TRBD2. This CDR3 contains 18 residues. CDR1 MNHEY and CDR2 SVGEGT come from the germline V gene. V lost 2 bases, J lost 5 bases, and 10 bases stayed unmatched. For the CDR3, the DNA is TGTGCCAGCAGTTACCCCCGACTAGCGGGGGAGCATAACAATGAGCAGTTCTTC. Protein: CASSYPRLAGEHNNEQFF.

In its sample, this clonotype was seen many times. The chain has TRBV12-3 or TRBV12-4 and TRBJ1-2; D uncertain. Trimming took off 5 bases at V and 4 bases at J, with 11 bases between the two ends. The CDR3 sequence is 13 residues long. The CDR3 DNA reads as TGTGCCAGCAGTCCCCGAGGGAGCTATGGCTACACCTTC. Translating gives CASSPRGSYGYTF.

This sequence joins TRBV29-1 and TRBJ2-3, with D possibly TRBD2 on 6 matching bases. Looked up from germline, CDR1 is SQVTM and CDR2 is ANQGSEA. Trimming removed 7 bases at V and 3 bases at J, with 20 bases between. CDR3 size: 15 residues. The CDR3 is CSGTLAGLGTDTQYF. DNA of the CDR3: TGCAGCGGTACCCTGGCGGGGCTCGGGACAGATACGCAGTATTTT.

This clonotype was recorded once. CDR3 nucleotide sequence: TGCAGCGGAATCCGACAGGGGAATGAAAAACTGTTTTTT. It translates to CSGIRQGNEKLFF. V is TRBV29-1 and J is TRBJ1-4; 8 nucleotides align to TRBD1. Unmatched junction bases numbered 6, after V lost 7 bases and J lost 5 bases. This CDR3 has 13 residues. Germline lookup yields CDR1 SQVTM and CDR2 ANQGSEA.

This clonotype was picked up many times. The CDR3 region has the DNA TGCAGTGCTAGCCACCCCGGACCGGAGCAGTTCTTC. It codes for CSASHPGPEQFF. This rearrangement joins TRBV20-1 to TRBJ2-1; the D is unclear. The CDR3 sequence is 12 residues long. Deletions cut 3 bases from V and 10 bases from J, with 13 bases between. Germline CDR1 DFQATT, CDR2 SNEGSKA (reference sequence).

This clonotype was observed many times. This chain joins TRBV7-2 and TRBJ2-5, with D maybe TRBD1 (6 bases). Germline assignment: CDR1 SGHTA and CDR2 FQGNSA. The CDR3 covers 13 residues. V lost 4 bases to trimming and J lost 5 bases, with 11 bases between them. Here the CDR3 reads CASSSGVGETQYF. CDR3 in DNA: TGTGCCAGCAGCTCAGGGGTGGGGGAGACCCAGTACTTC. Full variable domain (missing parts from reference TRBV7-2 and TRBJ2-5): GAGVSQSPSNKVTEKGKDVELRCDPISGHTALYWYRQSLGQGLEFLIYFQGNSAPDKSGLPSDRFSAERTGGSVSTLTIQRTQQEDSAVYLCASSSGVGETQYFGPGTRLLVL.

This clonotype was counted between two and nine times. The chain recombines TRBV7-9 with TRBJ1-2, with unresolved D. V was pared by 1 base and J by 6 bases, with 3 bases between. This CDR3 has 11 amino acids. From germline, CDR1 is SEHNR and CDR2 FQNEAQ (reference sequence). CDR3 loop: CASSLEHGYTF. The CDR3 nucleotides read TGTGCCAGCAGCTTAGAGCATGGCTACACCTTC.